Each of the 3 T cell receptor beta chains below was sequenced from the same sample in a study of blood T cells in healthy people across ages. Alongside a J-beta primer mix, a sample-barcoded 5' primer served in a second PCR lasting 7 to 11 cycles. MiXCR was run by TCRdb on the 5' RACE reads, yielding one entry per CDR3 protein. Among approximately 810,000 distinct CDR3 sequences listed, around 30% were seen once. Material: blood. Every receptor here comes from a woman older than 75 in good health.

This clonotype was counted at least ten times. The rearrangement links TRBV7-9 to TRBJ1-2; 8 positions match TRBD1. Germline V CDR1 and CDR2: SEHNR, FQNEAQ (reference sequence). The CDR3 is made up of 13 amino acids. V dropped 4 bases and J dropped 9; count of bases not matched to a gene: 7. CDR3: CASSSGQGQSYTF. In nucleotides, the CDR3 is TGTGCCAGCAGCTCTGGACAGGGCCAAAGCTACACCTTC.

This clonotype was seen many times. J is TRBJ1-2 and V is TRBV12-3 or TRBV12-4; no clear D gene. Trimming took off 4 bases at V and 8 bases at J, with 14 bases between the two ends. This CDR3 contains 13 residues. The CDR3: CASSSTGHGGYTF. Written as DNA, the CDR3 is TGTGCCAGCAGTTCAACGGGCCACGGGGGCTACACCTTC.

This clonotype has ten or more counts. The chain is built from TRBV6-5 and TRBJ2-7; 8 bases fit TRBD1. The length of the CDR3 is 16 residues. Germline V gene data show CDR1 as MNHEY and CDR2 as SVGAGI. The V and J ends lost 6 bases and 2 bases, in that order; junction bases with no gene match: 12. The CDR3, as DNA: TGTGCCAGCAGACAGGTCGTTGGGACAGGAGCCTACGAGCAGTACTTC. Its translation: CASRQVVGTGAYEQYF.